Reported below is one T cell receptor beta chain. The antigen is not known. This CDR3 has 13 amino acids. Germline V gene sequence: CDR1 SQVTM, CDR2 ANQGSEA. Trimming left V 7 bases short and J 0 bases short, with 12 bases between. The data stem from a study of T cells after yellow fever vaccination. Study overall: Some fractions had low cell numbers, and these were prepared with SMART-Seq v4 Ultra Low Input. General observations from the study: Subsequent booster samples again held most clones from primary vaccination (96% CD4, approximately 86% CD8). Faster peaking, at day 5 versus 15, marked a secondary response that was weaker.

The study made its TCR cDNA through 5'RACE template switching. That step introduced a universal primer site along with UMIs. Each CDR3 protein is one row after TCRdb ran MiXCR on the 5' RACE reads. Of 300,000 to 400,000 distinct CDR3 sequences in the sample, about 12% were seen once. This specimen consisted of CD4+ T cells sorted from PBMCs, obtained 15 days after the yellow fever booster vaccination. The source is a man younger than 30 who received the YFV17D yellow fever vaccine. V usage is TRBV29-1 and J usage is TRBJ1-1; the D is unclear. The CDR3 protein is CSASRNMNTEAFF. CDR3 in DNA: TGCAGCGCGAGCCGAAACATGAACACTGAAGCTTTCTTT.